This T cell receptor beta chain appears in the sequencing data of a study of T cell responses to AZD1222 COVID-19 vaccine. Findings and limits, study-wide: Spike-specific TCR repertoires showed rising breadth and depth after two AZD1222 doses.

This clone appeared once. Its antigen is unidentified. The CDR3 sequence is 15 residues long. V lost 6 bases and J 9 bases, leaving 21 bases between the germline ends. The germline CDR1 and CDR2 sequences are SGHTA and FQGTGA. Sequencing used immunoSEQ multiplex PCR; TCRdb keeps in-frame clones, though not all of them. The data contain 75,000 to 100,000 clones, roughly 89% of them singletons. The chain carries TRBV7-3 and TRBJ2-1; either TRBD1 or TRBD2 may fit D (5 bases each). The sequenced sample was peripheral blood, obtained on day 0 of AZD1222 vaccination. The TCR was taken from an adult in good health. The DNA for the CDR3 is TGTGCCAGCAGACCTACCGGGACCCAAGACACTGAGCAGTTCTTC. It encodes CASRPTGTQDTEQFF.